This T cell receptor (beta chain) came from a study of technical replicates of blood from a few donors. Only in-frame clones appear in the TCRdb table, and some are missing; sequencing was by immunoSEQ multiplex PCR. This table has approximately 82,000 clones, under 95% appearing once. V was trimmed by 4 bases and J by 8 bases, leaving 6 bases between them. CDR1 MDHEN and CDR2 SYDVKM come from the germline V gene. This CDR3 contains 11 residues. V is TRBV28 and J is TRBJ1-5, with D uncertain. The clonotype originates from a human donor in good health. The sample was T cells isolated from PBMCs. The CDR3 loop is CASSSSEPQHF. CDR3 DNA: TGTGCCAGCAGTTCGAGTGAGCCCCAGCATTTT.